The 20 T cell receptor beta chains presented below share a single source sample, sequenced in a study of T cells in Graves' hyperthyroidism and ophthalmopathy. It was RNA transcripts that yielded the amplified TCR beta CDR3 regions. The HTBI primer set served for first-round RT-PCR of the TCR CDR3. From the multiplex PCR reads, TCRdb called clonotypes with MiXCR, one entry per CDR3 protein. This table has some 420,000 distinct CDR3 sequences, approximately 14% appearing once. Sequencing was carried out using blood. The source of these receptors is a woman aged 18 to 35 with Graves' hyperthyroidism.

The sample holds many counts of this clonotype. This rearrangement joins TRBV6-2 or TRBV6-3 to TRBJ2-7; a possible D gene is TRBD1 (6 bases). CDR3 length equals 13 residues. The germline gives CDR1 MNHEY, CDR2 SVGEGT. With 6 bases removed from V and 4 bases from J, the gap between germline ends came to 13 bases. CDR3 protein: CASSGTGIYEQYF. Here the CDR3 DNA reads TGTGCCAGCAGCGGCACAGGGATTTACGAGCAGTACTTC.

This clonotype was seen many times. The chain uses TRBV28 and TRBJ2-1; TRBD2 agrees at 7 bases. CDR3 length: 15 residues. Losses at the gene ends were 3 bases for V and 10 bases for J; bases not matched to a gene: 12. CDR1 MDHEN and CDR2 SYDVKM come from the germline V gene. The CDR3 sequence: CASSFPIGEGTEQFF. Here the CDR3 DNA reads TGTGCCAGCAGTTTCCCTATTGGGGAGGGCACCGAGCAGTTCTTC.

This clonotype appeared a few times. Here the CDR3 DNA reads TGTGCCAGCAGCCCAACCCGGGGCTTCGGAAACAATCAGCCCCAGCATTTT. Its translation: CASSPTRGFGNNQPQHF. The J gene is TRBJ1-5, the V gene TRBV6-1; a weak D match, TRBD1 (5 bases). With 6 bases removed from V and 3 bases from J, the gap between germline ends came to 21 bases. Looked up from germline, CDR1 is MNHNS and CDR2 is SASEGT. The CDR3 runs 17 residues.

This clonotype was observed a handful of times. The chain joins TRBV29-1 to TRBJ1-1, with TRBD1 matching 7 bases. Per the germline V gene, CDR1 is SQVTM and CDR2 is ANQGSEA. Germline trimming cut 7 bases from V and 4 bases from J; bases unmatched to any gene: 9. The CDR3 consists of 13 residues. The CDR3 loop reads CSARGVLGTEAFF. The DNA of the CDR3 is TGCAGCGCCAGGGGGGTATTAGGCACTGAAGCTTTCTTT.

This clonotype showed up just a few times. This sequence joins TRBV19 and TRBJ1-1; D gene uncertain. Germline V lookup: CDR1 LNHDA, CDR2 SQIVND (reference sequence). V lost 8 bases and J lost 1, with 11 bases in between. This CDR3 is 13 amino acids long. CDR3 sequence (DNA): TGTGCCAGTTATCCTGACGGGAACACTGAAGCTTTCTTT. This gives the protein CASYPDGNTEAFF.

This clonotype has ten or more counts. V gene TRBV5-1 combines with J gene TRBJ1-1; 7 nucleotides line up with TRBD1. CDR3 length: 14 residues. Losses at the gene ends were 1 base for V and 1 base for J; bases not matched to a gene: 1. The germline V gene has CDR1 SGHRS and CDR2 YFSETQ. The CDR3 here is CASSLTGANTEAFF. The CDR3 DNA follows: TGCGCCAGCAGCTTGACAGGGGCGAACACTGAAGCTTTCTTT.

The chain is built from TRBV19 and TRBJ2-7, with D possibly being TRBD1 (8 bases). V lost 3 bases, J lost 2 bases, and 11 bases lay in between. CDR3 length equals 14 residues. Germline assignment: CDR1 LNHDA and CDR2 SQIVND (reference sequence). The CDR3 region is CASSITGGAYEQYF. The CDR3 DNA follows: TGTGCCAGTAGTATCACAGGGGGGGCCTACGAGCAGTACTTC. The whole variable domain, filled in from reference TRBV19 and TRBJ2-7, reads DGGITQSPKYLFRKEGQNVTLSCEQNLNHDAMYWYRQDPGQGLRLIYYSQIVNDFQKGDIAEGYSVSREKKESFPLTVTSAQKNPTAFYLCASSITGGAYEQYFGPGTRLTVT.

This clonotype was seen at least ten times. CDR3 sequence: CSARLSGLTDTQYF. The CDR3 nucleotides are TGCAGTGCTAGGCTATCCGGACTCACAGATACGCAGTATTTT. V gene TRBV20-1 combines with J gene TRBJ2-3; maybe TRBD2 (5 bases). This CDR3 spans 14 amino acids. Germline V gives CDR1 DFQATT, CDR2 SNEGSKA (reference sequence). With 3 bases removed from V and 2 bases from J, the gap between germline ends came to 12 bases.

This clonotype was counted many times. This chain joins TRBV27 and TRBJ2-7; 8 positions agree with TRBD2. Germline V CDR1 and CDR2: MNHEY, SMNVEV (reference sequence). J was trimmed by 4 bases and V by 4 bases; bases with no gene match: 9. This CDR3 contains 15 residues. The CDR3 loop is CASSYSSGSPYEQYF. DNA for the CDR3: TGTGCCAGCAGTTACAGCAGCGGGAGCCCTTACGAGCAGTACTTC.

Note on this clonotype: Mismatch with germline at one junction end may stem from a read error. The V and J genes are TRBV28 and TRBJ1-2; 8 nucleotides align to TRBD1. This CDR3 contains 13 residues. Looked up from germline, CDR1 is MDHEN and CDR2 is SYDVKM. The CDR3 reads CATWDRKNYSYTF. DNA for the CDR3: TGTGCCACCTGGGACAGGAAAAACTATAGCTACACCTTC.

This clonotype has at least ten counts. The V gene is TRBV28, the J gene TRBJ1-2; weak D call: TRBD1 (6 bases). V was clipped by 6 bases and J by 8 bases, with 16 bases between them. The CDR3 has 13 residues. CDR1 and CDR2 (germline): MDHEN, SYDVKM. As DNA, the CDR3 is TGTGCCAGCAGCTCCATTAACAGGGACGGCTACACCTTC. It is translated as CASSSINRDGYTF.

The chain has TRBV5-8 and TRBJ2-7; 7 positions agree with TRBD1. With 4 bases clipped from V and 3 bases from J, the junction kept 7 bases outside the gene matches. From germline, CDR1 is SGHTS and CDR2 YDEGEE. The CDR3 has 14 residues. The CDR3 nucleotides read TGTGCCAGCAGCCGAACGACAGGGCTCTACGAGCAGTACTTC. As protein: CASSRTTGLYEQYF.

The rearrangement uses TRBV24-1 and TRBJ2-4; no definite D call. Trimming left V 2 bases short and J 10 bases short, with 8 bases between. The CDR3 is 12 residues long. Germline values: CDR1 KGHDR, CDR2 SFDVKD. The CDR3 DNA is TGTGCCACCAGTGATTATGAGAATATTCAGTACTTC. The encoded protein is CATSDYENIQYF.

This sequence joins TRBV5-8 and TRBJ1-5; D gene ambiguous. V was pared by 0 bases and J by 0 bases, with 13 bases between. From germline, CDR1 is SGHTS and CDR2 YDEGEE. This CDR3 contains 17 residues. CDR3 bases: TGTGCCAGCAGCTTGGAATGGTACCCTCATAGCAATCAGCCCCAGCATTTT. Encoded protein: CASSLEWYPHSNQPQHF.

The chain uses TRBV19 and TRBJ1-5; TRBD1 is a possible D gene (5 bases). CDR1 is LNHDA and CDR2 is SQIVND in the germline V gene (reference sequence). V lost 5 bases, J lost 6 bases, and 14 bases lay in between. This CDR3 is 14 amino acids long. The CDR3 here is CASSYLAGGQPQHF. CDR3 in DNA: TGTGCCAGTAGTTATCTAGCTGGGGGTCAGCCCCAGCATTTT.

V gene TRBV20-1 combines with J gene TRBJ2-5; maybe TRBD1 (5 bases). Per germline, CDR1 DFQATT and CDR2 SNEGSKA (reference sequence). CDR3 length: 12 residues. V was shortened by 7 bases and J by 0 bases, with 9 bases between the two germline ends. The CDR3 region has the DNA TGCAGTGGACAGTCTTACCAAGAGACCCAGTACTTC. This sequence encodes CSGQSYQETQYF.

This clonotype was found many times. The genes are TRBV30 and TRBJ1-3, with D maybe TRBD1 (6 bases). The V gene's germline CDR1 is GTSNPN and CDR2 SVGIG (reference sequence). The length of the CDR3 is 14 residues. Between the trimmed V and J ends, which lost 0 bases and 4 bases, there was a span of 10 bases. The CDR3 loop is CAWSVGGYGNTIYF. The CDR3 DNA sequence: TGTGCCTGGAGTGTGGGGGGCTACGGAAACACCATATATTTT. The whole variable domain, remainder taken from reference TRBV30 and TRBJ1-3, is SQTIHQWPATLVQPVGSPLSLECTVEGTSNPNLYWYRQAAGRGLQLLFYSVGIGQISSEVPQNLSASRPQDRQFILSSKKLLLSDSGFYLCAWSVGGYGNTIYFGEGSWLTVV.

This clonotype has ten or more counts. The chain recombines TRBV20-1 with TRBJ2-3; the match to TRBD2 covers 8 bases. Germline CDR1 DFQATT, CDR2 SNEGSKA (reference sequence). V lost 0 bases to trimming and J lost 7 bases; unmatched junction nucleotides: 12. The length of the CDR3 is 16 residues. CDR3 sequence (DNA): TGCAGTGCTAGAGATCTAGGAGCGGGAGTCACGAATACGCAGTATTTT. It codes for CSARDLGAGVTNTQYF.

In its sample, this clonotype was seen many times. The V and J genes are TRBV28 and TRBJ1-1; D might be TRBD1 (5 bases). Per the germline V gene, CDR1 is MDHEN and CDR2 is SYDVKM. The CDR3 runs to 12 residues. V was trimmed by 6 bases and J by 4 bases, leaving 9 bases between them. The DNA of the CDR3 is TGTGCCAGCAGGGCCGGGGGCACTGAAGCTTTCTTT. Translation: CASRAGGTEAFF.

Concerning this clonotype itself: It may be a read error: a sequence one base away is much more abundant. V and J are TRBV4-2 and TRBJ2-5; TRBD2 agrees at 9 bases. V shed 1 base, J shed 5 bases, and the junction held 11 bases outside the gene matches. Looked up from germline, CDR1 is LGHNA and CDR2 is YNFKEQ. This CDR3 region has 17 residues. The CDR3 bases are TGTGCCAGCAGCCAAGGTCCCCGCGGGAGGGCGACGGAGACCCAGTACTTC. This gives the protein CASSQGPRGRATETQYF.